This T cell receptor (beta chain) appears in the sequencing data of a study of T cell repertoires in cytomegalovirus infection. For this clonotype: What it binds is not known.

Germline values: CDR1 SGHNT, CDR2 YYREEE (reference sequence). The CDR3 loop spans 13 amino acids. V gave up 0 bases and J gave up 5 bases, with 9 bases separating them. TCRdb independently ran MiXCR on the reads; one entry per CDR3 protein. The sample shows about 340,000 distinct CDR3 sequences, almost 30% of them seen only once. The J gene is TRBJ2-7, the V gene TRBV5-4; perhaps D is TRBD1 or TRBD2 (5 bases each). The specimen comprised cultured PBMCs, sampled from culture after CMV antigen stimulation. This TCR came from a human donor in good health (CMV status not recorded). Some clones in this sample may be carry-over from other donors' samples. The CDR3 reads CASSLARDHEQYF. The CDR3 bases are TGTGCCAGCAGCTTGGCCAGGGACCACGAGCAGTACTTC.